Each of the 15 T cell receptor beta chains below was sequenced from the same sample in a study of T-cell reconstitution after alpha-beta-depleted transplantation in children. Unique molecular identifiers were used in preparing the TCRbeta library. MiXCR, run by TCRdb on the PCR reads, gives a single entry per CDR3 protein. The profile shows 150,000 to 250,000 distinct CDR3 sequences, about 15% of them singletons. Sequencing used PBMCs from the stem cell graft donor, obtained from the stem cell graft. These receptors were obtained from a human donor who donated a stem cell graft to a child with acute lymphoblastic leukemia.

This clonotype has at least ten counts. The rearrangement joins TRBV5-1 to TRBJ1-1, with a weak D call TRBD1 (5 bases). The length of the CDR3 is 15 residues. Germline V gives CDR1 SGHRS, CDR2 YFSETQ. V was shortened by 0 bases and J by 1 base, with 10 bases between the two germline ends. Written as DNA, the CDR3 is TGCGCCAGCAGCTTGGACGGGGGTGAGAACACTGAAGCTTTCTTT. Translated, it gives CASSLDGGENTEAFF.

This clonotype occurred many times. V is TRBV5-5 and J is TRBJ2-5; 12 bases are a match to TRBD2. The junction had 9 bases not matched to a gene; V was cut back by 4 bases and J by 5 bases. The CDR3 contains 16 residues. CDR1 is SGHKS, CDR2 YYEKEE, per germline (reference sequence). The DNA of the CDR3 is TGTGCCAGCAGCCCGGGACTAGCGGGTTTCGGGGAGACCCAGTACTTC. Protein product: CASSPGLAGFGETQYF.

This clonotype came up a few times. The rearrangement joins TRBV29-1 to TRBJ2-2; D unclear. V was shortened by 3 bases and J by 5 bases, with 10 bases between the two germline ends. The CDR3 consists of 13 residues. Germline V gene sequence: CDR1 SQVTM, CDR2 ANQGSEA. The CDR3 reads CSVEGWGTGELFF. The CDR3 DNA is TGCAGCGTTGAGGGGTGGGGAACCGGGGAGCTGTTTTTT.

The chain carries TRBV7-9 and TRBJ2-4; TRBD1 matches 8 bases. The CDR3 contains 14 residues. Germline CDR1 and CDR2: SEHNR and FQNEAQ (reference sequence). Germline trimming cut 3 bases from V and 9 bases from J; bases unmatched to any gene: 7. The CDR3 protein is CASSLGRTGGIQYF. The CDR3 DNA reads TGTGCCAGCAGCTTGGGGCGAACAGGGGGCATTCAGTACTTC.

The table lists this clonotype with many counts. The rearrangement joins TRBV29-1 to TRBJ2-3; D tentatively fits TRBD1 or TRBD2 (6 bases each). Germline V gene sequence: CDR1 SQVTM, CDR2 ANQGSEA. The germline V and J ends were trimmed by 8 bases and 3 bases, with 18 bases remaining between them. The CDR3 extends over 14 amino acids. CDR3 nucleotide sequence: TGCAGCATCCACAGGGAGGAGGTTACAGATACGCAGTATTTT. This translates into CSIHREEVTDTQYF.

This clonotype was observed a few times. The CDR3 is CASSVDRFNYGYTF. CDR3 DNA sequence: TGCGCCAGCAGCGTGGATCGGTTTAATTATGGCTACACCTTC. The chain uses TRBV5-1 and TRBJ1-2; D is unclear. Trimming stripped 4 bases from V and 5 bases from J, with 15 bases between. Germline V gene sequence: CDR1 SGHRS, CDR2 YFSETQ. The CDR3 has 14 residues.

The count of this clonotype is one. The chain joins TRBV7-1 to TRBJ2-7; D gene uncertain. TRBV7-1 is marked as an open reading frame, function uncertain. The V end was cut by 3 bases, the J end by 1 base, with 7 bases between. CDR3 length equals 13 residues. The CDR3 DNA is TGTGCCAGCAGCTCCCCCCGATCCTACGAGCAGTACTTC. It codes for CASSSPRSYEQYF.

This clonotype was seen repeatedly, ten times or more. The CDR3 region is CASSLWSGGAPNYGYTF. The CDR3 nucleotides read TGCGCCAGCAGCTTGTGGTCAGGGGGCGCCCCCAACTATGGCTACACCTTC. The chain joins TRBV5-1 to TRBJ1-2, with TRBD1 matching 8 bases. The germline V gene encodes CDR1 SGHRS and CDR2 YFSETQ. This CDR3 has 17 amino acids. The junction had 10 bases not matched to a gene; V was cut back by 1 base and J by 2 bases.

This clonotype appeared many times. This sequence joins TRBV5-1 and TRBJ1-1; a weak D match, TRBD1 (6 bases). Germline V lookup: CDR1 SGHRS, CDR2 YFSETQ. V was cut by 8 bases and J by 3 bases, with 23 bases left in between. CDR3 length: 16 residues. CDR3 DNA sequence: TGCGCCAGTCACCGGGGGGGCGGTTCGGAGGACACTGAAGCTTTCTTT. Its translation: CASHRGGGSEDTEAFF. Combining the CDR3 with reference TRBV5-1 and TRBJ1-1 gives the whole variable domain KAGVTQTPRYLIKTRGQQVTLSCSPISGHRSVSWYQQTPGQGLQFLFEYFSETQRNKGNFPGRFSGRQFSNSRSEMNVSTLELGDSALYLCASHRGGGSEDTEAFFGQGTRLTVV.

V is TRBV29-1 and J is TRBJ2-5; perhaps D is TRBD1 or TRBD2 (6 bases each). This CDR3 has 12 residues. V lost 7 bases and J lost 2, with 11 bases in between. CDR1 is SQVTM and CDR2 is ANQGSEA in the germline V gene. CDR3 bases: TGCAGCGGCGGGACACCGCAAGAGACCCAGTACTTC. It codes for CSGGTPQETQYF.

The CDR3 sequence: CASSSTEGAGYTF. The DNA for the CDR3 is TGCGCCAGCAGCTCCACCGAGGGGGCTGGCTACACCTTC. The chain recombines TRBV5-1 with TRBJ1-2, with TRBD1 identical over 7 bases. This CDR3 is built from 13 residues. With V trimmed by 3 bases and J by 7 bases, 6 bases remained unmatched. Germline assignment: CDR1 SGHRS and CDR2 YFSETQ.

This clonotype was counted many times. The chain carries TRBV20-1 and TRBJ1-2; D remains ambiguous. Germline values: CDR1 DFQATT, CDR2 SNEGSKA (reference sequence). The CDR3 loop spans 12 amino acids. CDR3 in amino acids: CRAGDSNYGYTF. The CDR3 bases are TGCAGGGCAGGAGATAGCAACTATGGCTACACCTTC.

This clonotype was seen ten or more times. V usage is TRBV10-3 and J usage is TRBJ2-1, with TRBD2 matching 8 bases. The CDR3 contains 16 residues. V lost 6 bases, J lost 2 bases, and 9 bases stayed unmatched. Germline V gene lookup returns CDR1 ENHRY and CDR2 SYGVKD. CDR3 residues: CAIRSSKAGAYNEQFF. In DNA, the CDR3 is TGTGCCATCAGATCCTCGAAAGCGGGGGCCTACAATGAGCAGTTCTTC.

Many counts were recorded for this clonotype. This rearrangement joins TRBV5-1 to TRBJ2-1; a possible D gene is TRBD1 (5 bases). CDR3 length: 15 residues. Looked up from germline, CDR1 is SGHRS and CDR2 is YFSETQ. Trimming stripped 0 bases from V and 2 bases from J, with 9 bases between. The CDR3 spells CASSLEWGTYNEQFF. The CDR3 DNA reads as TGCGCCAGCAGCTTGGAATGGGGCACCTACAATGAGCAGTTCTTC.

The chain couples TRBV7-9 to TRBJ2-7; 12 bases line up with TRBD2. The V gene end was trimmed by 0 bases and the J gene end by 2 bases; junction bases not matched to a gene: 5. The CDR3 length is 17 residues. Germline V lookup: CDR1 SEHNR, CDR2 FQNEAQ (reference sequence). The CDR3 DNA sequence: TGTGCCAGCAGCTTAGCGTGGACTAGCGGGATGACCTACGAGCAGTACTTC. Amino acid sequence: CASSLAWTSGMTYEQYF.